Reported below is one T cell receptor (beta chain). Its cognate antigen has yet to be identified. Base quality data are lacking; no much larger clone is found one base away. Stable Graves' hyperthyroidism was defined as the absence of progression to ophthalmopathy over 18 months of follow-up. Hyperthyroidism patients were newly diagnosed, with disease duration under 2 months, and aged 18 to 65 years. Patients with uncontrolled infections, other autoimmune diseases, pregnancy or lactation were excluded. Diagnoses were established on the basis of clinical symptoms, serum thyroxine and TRAb, thyroid ultrasound, and orbital computed tomography. Total RNA was extracted using Trizol reagent, and RNA quality was assessed on an Agilent 2100 Bioanalyzer. This sample stems from a study of T cells in Graves' hyperthyroidism and ophthalmopathy (dated by TCRdb to between 2017 and 2020). Looking at the study overall: A discovery cohort of roughly 100 patients, approximately 45 with Graves' ophthalmopathy and 57 with stable Graves' hyperthyroidism, was used to find distinguishing TCR V-J signatures. An independent validation cohort of around 20 hyperthyroidism patients and approximately 15 patients who later progressed to ophthalmopathy tested prospective prediction of ophthalmopathy. The 90 to 100 discovery patients were randomly divided into training and test sets at a 7:3 ratio. The study also compared thyroid tissue and blood T-cell repertoires from roughly 6 Graves' hyperthyroidism patients. After sampling, hyperthyroidism patients received methimazole starting at 30 mg daily, and ophthalmopathy patients received high-dose intravenous methylprednisolone. TCR Vbeta CDR3 sequencing of 135 peripheral blood samples (approximately 44 ophthalmopathy, 75 to 85 hyperthyroidism and roughly 17 progressor patients) is reported in the paper.

The TCR beta CDR3 regions were amplified from RNA transcripts. For the first round of RT-PCR on the TCR CDR3, the HTBI primer set was used together with the Qiagen OneStep RT-PCR kit. The libraries were constructed in a second round of multiplex PCR and then size-selected and purified. Paired-end sequencing of the libraries was performed with 100 bp reads on an Illumina HiSeq2000. For the original study's pipeline: SOAPnuke was used to process the raw data, removing reads that contained adapters or uncalled bases, had a mean Phred below 15, or lacked an exact match to the constant primer or identifier. COPE v1.2.5 was used to merge high-quality paired reads, and clonotypes were defined as unique nucleotide sequences. Clonotypes were aligned to IMGT TRBV, TRBD and TRBJ reference segments using MiTCR v1.1. The analysis was restricted to V-J combinations with a frequency above 0.0001, which together covered just over 99% of the repertoires. A TCS score was defined as the ratio between F50 (clonal expansion) and ExV (chaos), using BLOSUM62-based TCRdist between CDR3 peptides within each V-J. Welch's t-statistics and random forest reduced around 520 V-J features to 13, which were used in a naive Bayes classifier (R e1071). The similarity between thyroid and blood repertoires was quantified using the Morisita-Horn index. The public reads were quality trimmed at Q25 with fastp and then assembled into clones with MiXCR by TCRdb, keeping productive beta chains. Duplicate CDR3 protein sequences are folded into a single record with the most common DNA and genes. Here the V and J calls rest on TCRdb's processing, not on the authors' analysis. The sample profile shows 610,000 or so distinct CDR3 sequences; 46% of them were found once. The ten largest clones add up to about 8.3% of the sample.

Summary of the overall study and its limitations: A 13 V-J signature model separated ophthalmopathy from stable hyperthyroidism, with 87.88% sensitivity and 81.08% specificity in cross-validation and 80%/75% in testing. In validation, the model predicted progression to ophthalmopathy with about 71% sensitivity and approximately 74% specificity, a median of approximately 6.5 months before onset. No statistical method was used to set the sample size in advance, and investigators knew the group allocation. Most expanded thyroid clonotypes (frequency above 0.001) were also detected in blood, a finding suggesting that blood repertoires may reflect thyroid immune responses.

CDR1 LGHNA and CDR2 YNFKEQ were looked up in the germline V gene. V and J lose 0 bases and 0 bases, and a span of 14 bases separates them. There are 17 amino acids in the CDR3, from cysteine to phenylalanine inclusive. The DNA shown is the 51-base CDR3, in frame from base 1. The chain is made from TRBV4-2 and TRBJ2-5; there is no confident call for the D gene. The sequence derives from a woman under 30 with Graves' hyperthyroidism. Material: peripheral blood or thyroid tissue (not recorded which). In nucleotide form, the sequence is TGTGCCAGCAGCCAAGATAAAAGGGCCTCGTACCAAGAGACCCAGTACTTC. Translated, this is CASSQDKRASYQETQYF.